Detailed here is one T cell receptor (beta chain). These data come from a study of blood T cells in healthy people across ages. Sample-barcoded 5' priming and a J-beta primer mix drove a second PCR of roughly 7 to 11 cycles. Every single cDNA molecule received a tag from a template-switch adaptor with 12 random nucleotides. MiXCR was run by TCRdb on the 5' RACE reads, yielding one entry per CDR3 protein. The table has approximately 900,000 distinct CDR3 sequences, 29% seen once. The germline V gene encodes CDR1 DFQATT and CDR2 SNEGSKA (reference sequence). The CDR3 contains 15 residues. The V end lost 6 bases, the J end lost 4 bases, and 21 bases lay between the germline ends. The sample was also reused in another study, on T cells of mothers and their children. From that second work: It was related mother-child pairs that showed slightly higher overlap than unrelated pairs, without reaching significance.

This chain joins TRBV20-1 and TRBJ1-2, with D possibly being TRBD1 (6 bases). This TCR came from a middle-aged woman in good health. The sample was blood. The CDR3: CSAPKGGKGTYGYTF. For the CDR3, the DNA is TGCAGTGCGCCTAAGGGGGGGAAGGGTACCTATGGCTACACCTTC.